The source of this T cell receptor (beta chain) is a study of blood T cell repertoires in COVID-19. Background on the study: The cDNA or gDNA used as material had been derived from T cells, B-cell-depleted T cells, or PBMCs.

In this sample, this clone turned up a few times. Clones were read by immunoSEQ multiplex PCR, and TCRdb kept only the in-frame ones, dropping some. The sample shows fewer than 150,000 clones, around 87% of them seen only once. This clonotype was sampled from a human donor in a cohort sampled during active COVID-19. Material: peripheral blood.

The CDR3 is CATSRDISVYNEQFF. The DNA for the CDR3 is TGTGCCACCAGCAGAGATATTTCGGTTTACAATGAGCAGTTCTTC. The gene calls are TRBV15 and TRBJ2-1; D is uncertain. The V gene's germline CDR1 is LNHNV and CDR2 YYDKDF (reference sequence). The CDR3 loop spans 15 amino acids. The V and J ends lost 0 bases and 4 bases respectively, with 10 bases between them. Filled out from reference TRBV15 and TRBJ2-1, the complete variable domain reads DAMVIQNPRYQVTQFGKPVTLSCSQTLNHNVMYWYQQKSSQAPKLLFHYYDKDFNNEADTPDNFQSRRPNTSFCFLDIRSPGLGDTAMYLCATSRDISVYNEQFFGPGTRLTVL.